This T cell receptor beta chain was found in a study of T cell changes during pregnancy in multiple sclerosis. V lost 4 bases to trimming and J lost 2 bases; unmatched junction nucleotides: 1. Germline assignment: CDR1 SGHDT and CDR2 YYEEEE. This CDR3 has 14 amino acids. Generated by immunoSEQ multiplex PCR, the TCRdb table keeps only in-frame clones and is missing some. The sample lists fewer than 45,000 clones, almost 95% occurring once. The genes are TRBV5-6 and TRBJ2-7, with TRBD2 matching over 12 bases. The material sequenced was CD8+ T cells from peripheral blood mononuclear cells, taken in the third trimester of pregnancy. The receptor was isolated from a female donor with multiple sclerosis, enrolled in a pregnancy study. DNA for the CDR3: TGTGCCAGCAGCCCTAGCGGGAGGGCCTACGAGCAGTACTTC. This sequence encodes CASSPSGRAYEQYF.